This TCR beta chain was captured in a study of T cell responses to AZD1222 COVID-19 vaccine. The assay was immunoSEQ multiplex PCR, and TCRdb's table has in-frame clones only and misses some. There are 95,000 to 150,000 clones in the sample; just under 90% occur only once, and approximately 4.8% lies in the top ten. Trimming shortened V by 0 bases and J by 6 bases, and 15 bases separated the two germline ends. Per germline, CDR1 SGHRS and CDR2 YFSETQ. The length of the CDR3 is 15 residues. The chain combines TRBV5-1 with TRBJ1-2; maybe TRBD1 (5 bases). Source: peripheral blood, taken on day 0 of AZD1222 vaccination. The receptor comes from an adult in good health. The CDR3 here is CASSLVLPGGHGYTF. DNA of the CDR3: TGCGCCAGCAGCTTGGTACTCCCCGGGGGTCATGGCTACACCTTC.